This TCR beta chain was documented in a study of identical twins. Whole-study findings and limits: Modelling approaches yielded underestimates of out-of-frame TCR alpha sharing between monozygotic twins. Excess twin sharing in beta out-of-frame sequences was weaker.

TCRdb recomputed calls from the 5' RACE reads with MiXCR, one row per CDR3 protein. The table shows hundreds of thousands of distinct CDR3 sequences, with 8% to 9% occurring only once. Points on this clonotype: Its target is not known.

The same data also contributed to another study, on yellow fever vaccine responses in identical twins. That study reports: Twins' vaccine T cell responses reportedly seemed partly convergent and partly personalized.

The sequenced material came from PBMCs. This clonotype originated in a woman between 18 and 29 years old in good health.

CDR3 DNA: TGTGCCAGCAGCTTAGAAGGGACTAGCGGGGGGGCCTTCGATACGCAGTATTTT. Its translation: CASSLEGTSGGAFDTQYF. The chain employs TRBV11-2 and TRBJ2-3; 16 bases line up with TRBD2. CDR1 and CDR2 from the germline V gene are SGHAT and FQNNGV. V gave up 0 bases and J gave up 6 bases; unmatched junction bases: 6. The CDR3 loop spans 18 amino acids.